This T cell receptor beta chain was observed in a study of read filtering for tumor transcriptome and immune sequencing. This CDR3 comprises 12 residues. V dropped 3 bases and J dropped 5 bases, with 8 bases sitting between them. Germline V lookup: CDR1 DFQATT, CDR2 SNEGSKA (reference sequence). By share, this clonotype ranks as medium-sized (0.01 to 0.1%). The library was built from 400 to 500 ng RNA with molecular barcoded adaptors for alpha/delta and beta/gamma chains. TCRdb re-called the reads with MiXCR, one entry per CDR3 protein. The repertoire holds about 50,000 distinct CDR3 sequences, with approximately 19% as singletons.

The J gene is TRBJ2-1, the V gene TRBV20-1, with unresolved D. The sequence was collected from a donor aged 40 or older with multiple myeloma. Sequenced: a population of CD138-negative cells sorted from bone marrow. CDR3 sequence: CSASRQDNEQFF. The CDR3 region has the DNA TGCAGTGCTAGTAGGCAGGACAATGAGCAGTTCTTC.